This entry concerns a single T cell receptor beta chain. TCRdb keeps only in-frame clones here, not all; method: immunoSEQ multiplex PCR. The table lists over a million clones, more than 95% of them singletons. This entry is derived from a study of shared clonotypes between healthy human individuals. CDR1 SGHNT and CDR2 YYREEE come from the germline V gene (reference sequence). There are 18 residues in the CDR3. Trimming cost V 4 bases and J 0 bases; bases outside gene matches: 14. The clonotype originates from a man aged 25 to 40 in good health. The chain is built from TRBV5-4 and TRBJ2-7, with 9 bases fitting TRBD2. Sequenced: naive CD4+ T cells sorted from blood. Documented subset: CD45RA+ positively selected. The CDR3, as DNA: TGTGCCAGCAGCCCCCATCCCGCGAGCGGGAGGATCTCCTACGAGCAGTACTTC. Amino acids: CASSPHPASGRISYEQYF.